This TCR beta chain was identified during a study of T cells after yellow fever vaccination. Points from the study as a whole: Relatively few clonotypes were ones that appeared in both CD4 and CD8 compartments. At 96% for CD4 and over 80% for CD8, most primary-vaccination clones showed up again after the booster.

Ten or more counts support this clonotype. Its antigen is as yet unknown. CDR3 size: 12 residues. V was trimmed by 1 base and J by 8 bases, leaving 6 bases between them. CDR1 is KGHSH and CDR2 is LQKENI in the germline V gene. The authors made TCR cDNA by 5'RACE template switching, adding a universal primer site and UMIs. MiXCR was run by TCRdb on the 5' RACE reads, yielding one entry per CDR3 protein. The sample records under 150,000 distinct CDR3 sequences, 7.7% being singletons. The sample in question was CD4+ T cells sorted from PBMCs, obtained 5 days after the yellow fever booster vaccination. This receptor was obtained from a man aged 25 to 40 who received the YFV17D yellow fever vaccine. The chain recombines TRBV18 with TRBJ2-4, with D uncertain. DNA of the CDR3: TGTGCCAGCTCACCACTTAGGGACATTCAGTACTTC. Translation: CASSPLRDIQYF.